Presented here are 8 T cell receptor beta chains from one specimen sequenced in a study of shared clonotypes between healthy human individuals (dated by TCRdb to about 2020). Preparation of the library involved the immunoSEQ multiplex PCR assay. Here the immuneACCESS table is served through TCRdb, limited to in-frame sequences with V and J called. Missing clones are a known gap in these copies; in checked studies unresolved V genes cover under half, and the rest lacks a known reason. Within this sample are about 2,200,000 clones, with 85% to 95% of them counted one time only. The top ten clonotypes cover around 1.7% of the sample. For the CD8 naive samples, CD45RO-negative cells were positively selected for CCR7, yielding a CD45RA+CCR7+ population from which TemRA cells were excluded. Sample: naive CD8+ T cells from PBMCs. Interpreted using the paper, the cell subset or site label stands for: CD45RA+CCR7+. These TCRs come from a man between 18 and 29 years old in good health. Some clones in this sample may be carry-over from other donors' samples.

This clone was detected once. This rearrangement joins TRBV27 to TRBJ1-1; possible D gene TRBD1, 6 bases. Trimming cost V 6 bases and J 5 bases, with 19 bases left between them. CDR3 length: 15 residues. Germline CDR1 reads MNHEY; CDR2 reads SMNVEV (reference sequence). CDR3 loop: CASSHLQFTGTEAFF. The DNA of the CDR3 is TGTGCCAGCAGCCATTTACAGTTCACAGGGACTGAAGCTTTCTTT.

The rearrangement uses TRBV27 and TRBJ1-1; 7 nucleotides match TRBD1. Germline V lookup: CDR1 MNHEY, CDR2 SMNVEV (reference sequence). V lost 0 bases, J lost 6 bases, and 10 bases stayed unmatched. The CDR3 has 16 residues. This CDR3 reads CASSLSLEGAGAEAFF. DNA of the CDR3: TGTGCCAGCAGTTTATCGCTTGAGGGGGCGGGGGCTGAAGCTTTCTTT.

The V call is TRBV6-6, the J call TRBJ2-3; D might be TRBD1 or TRBD2, each matching 5 bases. V was cut by 7 bases and J by 6 bases, with 17 bases left in between. This CDR3 has 14 residues. Germline CDR1 and CDR2: MNHNY and SVGAGI (reference sequence). The CDR3 sequence is CASTHGAMVDTQYF. The CDR3 DNA reads as TGTGCCAGCACCCACGGGGCTATGGTCGATACGCAGTATTTT.

This clone is a singleton in its sample. The chain couples TRBV28 to TRBJ1-1; D not resolved. Germline CDR1 reads MDHEN; CDR2 reads SYDVKM. The CDR3 sequence is 14 residues long. V shed 2 bases and J shed 1 base, with 8 bases lying between them. The CDR3 DNA sequence: TGTGCCAGCAGTTTAGGGGTGACGAACACTGAAGCTTTCTTT. Encoded protein: CASSLGVTNTEAFF.

Concerning this clone: One end of the junction varies from germline; a read error may be responsible. The V and J genes are TRBV10-3 and TRBJ2-3; TRBD1 is a possible D gene (6 bases). CDR1 is ENHRY, CDR2 SYGVKD, per germline. This CDR3 has 13 residues. This CDR3 reads CAISPAGAGDETF. CDR3 nucleotides: TGTGCCATCAGTCCCGCCGGGGCAGGGGACGAAACTTTT.

This chain links TRBV5-4 with TRBJ2-5, with TRBD2 matching over 12 bases. Germline V gene sequence: CDR1 SGHNT, CDR2 YYREEE (reference sequence). There are 17 residues in the CDR3. The V segment lost 0 bases and the J segment 5 bases; nucleotides outside the gene matches: 8. The CDR3 region is CASSLASGRAVVETQYF. The CDR3 coding sequence is TGTGCCAGCAGCTTGGCTAGCGGGAGGGCCGTTGTGGAGACCCAGTACTTC.

V usage is TRBV4-3 and J usage is TRBJ2-2, with D tentatively TRBD1 or TRBD2 (5 bases each). Germline V gene lookup returns CDR1 LGHNA and CDR2 YSLEER. The V gene lost 2 bases and the J gene lost 4 bases, with 20 bases spanning the gap. The CDR3 runs 18 residues. The CDR3 DNA reads as TGCGCCAGCAGCCAAAAGCAGGGAGTAGTACTAGGCACCGGGGAGCTGTTTTTT. Amino acid sequence: CASSQKQGVVLGTGELFF.

The CDR3: CASSYPDTVNTEAFF. For the CDR3, the DNA is TGTGCCAGCAGCTACCCGGACACCGTAAACACTGAAGCTTTCTTT. The chain joins TRBV7-9 to TRBJ1-1; possible D gene TRBD1, 5 bases. Germline CDR1 and CDR2: SEHNR and FQNEAQ (reference sequence). The CDR3 sequence is 15 residues long. The V end was cut by 4 bases, the J end by 2 bases, with 14 bases between.